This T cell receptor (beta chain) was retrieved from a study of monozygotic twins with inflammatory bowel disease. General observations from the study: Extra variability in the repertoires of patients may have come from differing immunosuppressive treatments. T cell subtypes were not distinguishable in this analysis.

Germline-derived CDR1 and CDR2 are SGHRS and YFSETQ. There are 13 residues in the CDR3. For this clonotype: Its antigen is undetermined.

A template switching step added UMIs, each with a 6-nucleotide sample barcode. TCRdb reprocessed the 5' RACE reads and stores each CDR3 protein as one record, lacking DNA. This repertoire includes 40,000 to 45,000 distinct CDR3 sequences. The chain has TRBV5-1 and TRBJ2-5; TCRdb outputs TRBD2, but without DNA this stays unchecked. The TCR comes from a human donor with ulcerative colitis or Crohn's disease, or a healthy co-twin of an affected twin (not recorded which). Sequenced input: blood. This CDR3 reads CASRLAGDETQYF.